Each of the 13 T cell receptor beta chains below was sequenced from the same sample in a study of T cell responses to AZD1222 COVID-19 vaccine. Assay used: immunoSEQ multiplex PCR; TCRdb lists only in-frame clones, some missing. Among about 70,000 clones listed, around 85% were seen once. The sequences come from peripheral blood, collected on day 0 of AZD1222 vaccination. The receptors were sampled from an adult in good health.

J is TRBJ2-3 and V is TRBV6-1; TRBD2 might be the D (6 bases). V dropped 10 bases and J dropped 0 bases, with 14 bases sitting between them. The V gene's germline CDR1 is MNHNS and CDR2 SASEGT. This CDR3 contains 14 residues. The CDR3 loop is CATQGLTSTDTQYF. For the CDR3, the DNA is TGTGCCACCCAGGGACTTACTAGCACAGATACGCAGTATTTT.

This clone was seen at least ten times. The chain links TRBV2 to TRBJ1-1, with D uncertain. The V gene's germline CDR1 is SNHLY and CDR2 FYNNEI. V was pared by 6 bases and J by 0 bases, with 14 bases between. This CDR3 spans 15 amino acids. The CDR3 DNA is TGTGCCAGCAGATCGGAACTAGTCATGAACACTGAAGCTTTCTTT. It is translated as CASRSELVMNTEAFF.

The chain is built from TRBV6-5 and TRBJ2-3, with D unresolved. Germline CDR1 is MNHEY and CDR2 is SVGAGI. V lost 6 bases to trimming and J lost 4 bases, with 8 bases between them. The CDR3 loop spans 12 amino acids. The CDR3 nucleotides read TGTGCCAGCAGAGGCGCGGCAGATACGCAGTATTTT. Its protein is CASRGAADTQYF.

The chain couples TRBV13 to TRBJ2-2, with 8 bases fitting TRBD1. The CDR3 runs to 17 residues. The V gene's germline CDR1 is PRHDT and CDR2 FYEKMQ (reference sequence). The V and J ends lost 5 bases and 4 bases, in that order; junction bases with no gene match: 12. The CDR3 loop reads CASSLGQARGLTGELFF. The CDR3 DNA reads TGTGCCAGCAGCCTGGGACAGGCCAGGGGACTCACCGGGGAGCTGTTTTTT.

The genes are TRBV7-8 and TRBJ1-2, with 7 bases fitting TRBD1. This CDR3 has 16 amino acids. V lost 5 bases, J lost 1 base, and 10 bases stayed unmatched. The V gene's germline CDR1 is SGHVS and CDR2 FQNEAQ. This CDR3 reads CASSVKTGIDNYGYTF. The CDR3 bases are TGTGCCAGCAGCGTAAAGACAGGGATTGATAACTATGGCTACACCTTC.

The chain joins TRBV6-5 to TRBJ2-5; possibly TRBD2 for D (5 bases). From germline, CDR1 is MNHEY and CDR2 SVGAGI. V shed 2 bases and J shed 5 bases, with 9 bases lying between them. The CDR3 length is 13 residues. DNA for the CDR3: TGTGCCAGCAGTTACACCGGGATGGAGACCCAGTACTTC. This gives the protein CASSYTGMETQYF.

The gene calls are TRBV12-3 or TRBV12-4 and TRBJ1-2; D call uncertain. CDR3 length equals 13 residues. The ends were cut back, 3 bases at V and 4 bases at J, with 9 bases in the middle. CDR3 sequence: CASSFSGIYGYTF. CDR3 coding DNA: TGTGCCAGCAGTTTCTCAGGAATCTATGGCTACACCTTC.

V and J are TRBV11-3 and TRBJ2-1; 7 bases align to TRBD1. The CDR3 is 15 amino acids. V lost 5 bases and J lost 2; bases outside the gene matches: 6. CDR1 is SGHNT and CDR2 is YENEEA in the germline V gene. The CDR3 nucleotides are TGTGCCAGCAGCGCACAGGGGTTCGCCTACAATGAGCAGTTCTTC. Residues: CASSAQGFAYNEQFF.

The chain has TRBV2 and TRBJ1-2; a weak D match, TRBD1 (6 bases). Trimming left V 2 bases short and J 5 bases short, with 12 bases between. CDR3 length equals 14 residues. The V gene's germline CDR1 is SNHLY and CDR2 FYNNEI. CDR3 amino acids: CASSESGTPYGYTF. The CDR3 DNA is TGTGCCAGCAGTGAAAGCGGGACACCGTATGGCTACACCTTC.

V usage is TRBV7-9 and J usage is TRBJ2-3, with 7 bases matching TRBD2. CDR1 is SEHNR, CDR2 FQNEAQ, per germline (reference sequence). This CDR3 region has 14 residues. The ends lost 3 bases at V and 2 bases at J; junction bases unmatched: 2. The CDR3 region has the DNA TGTGCCAGCAGCTTCGGACTAGTCACAGATACGCAGTATTTT. Translating it yields CASSFGLVTDTQYF. Supplemented by reference TRBV7-9 and TRBJ2-3, the full variable domain reads DTGVSQNPRHKITKRGQNVTFRCDPISEHNRLYWYRQTLGQGPEFLTYFQNEAQLEKSRLLSDRFSAERPKGSFSTLEIQRTEQGDSAMYLCASSFGLVTDTQYFGPGTRLTVL.

This chain links TRBV7-2 with TRBJ1-6; unclear D gene. CDR1 is SGHTA and CDR2 is FQGNSA in the germline V gene. This CDR3 contains 14 residues. V was trimmed by 1 base and J by 7 bases, leaving 8 bases between them. CDR3 region: CASSLDRSNSPLHF. CDR3 sequence (DNA): TGTGCCAGCAGCTTAGACAGATCCAATTCACCCCTCCACTTT.

The DNA for the CDR3 is TGCAGCGTTGAGGGGGACAACTATGGCTACACCTTC. Residues: CSVEGDNYGYTF. The chain uses TRBV29-1 and TRBJ1-2; D is possibly TRBD1 (5 bases). Trimming cost V 3 bases and J 2 bases, with 7 bases left between them. This CDR3 region has 12 residues. Per the germline V gene, CDR1 is SQVTM and CDR2 is ANQGSEA. Variable domain in full (rest from reference TRBV29-1 and TRBJ1-2): SAVISQKPSRDICQRGTSLTIQCQVDSQVTMMFWYRQQPGQSLTLIATANQGSEATYESGFVIDKFPISRPNLTFSTLTVSNMSPEDSSIYLCSVEGDNYGYTFGSGTRLTVV.

This rearrangement joins TRBV18 to TRBJ1-1; D might be TRBD1 (5 bases). In germline, CDR1 is KGHSH, CDR2 LQKENI. The CDR3 is 14 residues long. Trimming removed 0 bases at V and 6 bases at J, with 11 bases between. CDR3 loop: CASSPPEGRAEAFF. The CDR3 DNA reads as TGTGCCAGCTCACCACCAGAGGGGCGGGCTGAAGCTTTCTTT. Full variable domain (rest looked up from reference TRBV18 and TRBJ1-1): NAGVMQNPRHLVRRRGQEARLRCSPMKGHSHVYWYRQLPEEGLKFMVYLQKENIIDESGMPKERFSAEFPKEGPSILRIQQVVRGDSAAYFCASSPPEGRAEAFFGQGTRLTVV.